The present entry profiles one T cell receptor beta chain with its context. Its antigen is currently unknown. Generated by immunoSEQ multiplex PCR, the TCRdb table keeps only in-frame clones and is missing some. The sample records 140,000 to 150,000 clones, around 88% being singletons. This record comes from a study of T cell responses to AZD1222 COVID-19 vaccine. Study-level points and caveats: In all cases, repertoires were sampled only after the peak T cell response. White British people made up most donors, females outnumbered males, and clonal diversity was possibly underestimated. In the spike-specific TCR repertoire, nearly half reportedly target unmutated variant regions.

This CDR3 spans 14 amino acids. Germline V lookup: CDR1 SGHDT, CDR2 YYEEEE. Trimming took 1 base from V and 8 from J, leaving 12 bases between them. This receptor was obtained from an adult in good health. This chain links TRBV5-6 with TRBJ1-4; weak D call: TRBD1 (5 bases). This sample comprised peripheral blood, obtained on day 0 of AZD1222 vaccination. The CDR3 reads CASSLLGVEEKLFF. The CDR3 DNA reads TGTGCCAGCAGCTTGCTGGGGGTGGAAGAAAAACTGTTTTTT.